These 13 T cell receptor beta chains were all obtained from the same sample, sequenced in a study of T cell repertoires in cytomegalovirus infection. TCRdb itself ran the reads through MiXCR, one entry per CDR3 protein. The sample lists 40,000 to 50,000 distinct CDR3 sequences, 20% to 25% occurring once. No antigen is known for these receptors. The sequencing input was PBMCs, sequenced either directly or after in vitro stimulation (not recorded which). All receptors derive from a human donor in good health (CMV status not recorded). Some clones in this sample may be carry-over from other donors' samples.

This clonotype was observed at least ten times. The chain carries TRBV6-1 and TRBJ2-2; D unresolved. The CDR3 loop spans 14 amino acids. The germline CDR1 and CDR2 sequences are MNHNS and SASEGT. V was pared by 2 bases and J by 0 bases, with 4 bases between. CDR3 in DNA: TGTGCCAGCAGTGAAAACCCGAACACCGGGGAGCTGTTTTTT. This encodes CASSENPNTGELFF.

The chain carries TRBV19 and TRBJ2-1; 9 bases align to TRBD1. The CDR3 spans 16 residues. Trimming took 2 bases from V and 7 from J; bases not matched to a gene: 9. Germline CDR1 reads LNHDA; CDR2 reads SQIVND (reference sequence). CDR3 amino acids: CASSIFGTGIRNEQFF. For the CDR3, the DNA is TGTGCCAGTAGTATATTCGGGACAGGGATTAGGAATGAGCAGTTCTTC.

The rearrangement links TRBV12-3 or TRBV12-4 to TRBJ1-5, with D maybe TRBD1 (5 bases). V shed 5 bases and J shed 1 base, with 15 bases lying between them. This CDR3 spans 16 amino acids. CDR3 region: CASSPTGGGSNQPQHF. In DNA form, the CDR3 reads TGTGCCAGCAGTCCGACGGGGGGAGGAAGCAATCAGCCCCAGCATTTT.

Ten or more counts support this clonotype. The CDR3 sequence is CASSESGFATPPADEQFF. The CDR3 DNA sequence: TGTGCCAGCAGTGAGTCGGGCTTTGCTACCCCCCCGGCGGATGAGCAGTTCTTC. This sequence joins TRBV2 and TRBJ2-1, with unresolved D. Germline V lookup: CDR1 SNHLY, CDR2 FYNNEI. Between the trimmed V and J ends, which lost 3 bases and 8 bases, there was a span of 26 bases. The CDR3 covers 18 residues.

This clonotype was seen more than once but under ten times. The J gene is TRBJ2-1, the V gene TRBV7-8; tentative D call: TRBD1 (5 bases). There are 17 residues in the CDR3. Trimming took off 1 base at V and 8 bases at J, with 21 bases between the two ends. CDR1 SGHVS and CDR2 FQNEAQ come from the germline V gene. For the CDR3, the DNA is TGTGCCAGCAGCTTAGAGTCGCAGGGCAGACCCCTGCATGAGCAGTTCTTC. It encodes CASSLESQGRPLHEQFF.

The genes are TRBV18 and TRBJ2-7; TRBD2 matches 7 bases. Germline V gives CDR1 KGHSH, CDR2 LQKENI. The CDR3 totals 14 residues. J lost 3 bases, V lost 3 bases, and 5 bases had no gene match. CDR3 sequence: CASSPQRDFYEQYF. CDR3 bases: TGTGCCAGCTCACCTCAGCGGGACTTCTACGAGCAGTACTTC.

This chain links TRBV2 with TRBJ2-5, with 10 bases aligning to TRBD2. The CDR3 has 14 amino acids. Per the germline V gene, CDR1 is SNHLY and CDR2 is FYNNEI. The V and J ends lost 7 bases and 4 bases, in that order; junction bases with no gene match: 6. CDR3 protein: CASNLIAGGETQYF. CDR3 in DNA: TGTGCCAGCAACCTAATAGCGGGGGGAGAGACCCAGTACTTC.

The V call is TRBV6-8, the J call TRBJ2-7; the D is unclear. Trimming took off 0 bases at V and 3 bases at J, with 18 bases between the two ends. Per germline, CDR1 MNHGY and CDR2 SAAAGT. This CDR3 has 17 amino acids. CDR3 residues: CASSYSVAVGRNYEQYF. CDR3 coding DNA: TGTGCCAGCAGTTACTCTGTAGCCGTTGGACGGAACTACGAGCAGTACTTC.

In its sample, this clonotype was seen a few times. V is TRBV5-6 and J is TRBJ1-1; the match to TRBD1 covers 7 bases. Germline trimming cut 4 bases from V and 10 bases from J; bases unmatched to any gene: 10. CDR3 length: 13 residues. Germline loops: CDR1 SGHDT, CDR2 YYEEEE. The CDR3 bases are TGTGCCAGCAGCGTGGGACAGATAGAGGTAGCTTTCTTT. Encoded protein: CASSVGQIEVAFF.

This clonotype was picked up a small number of times. The chain couples TRBV24-1 to TRBJ2-5; the D is unclear. This CDR3 comprises 13 residues. The germline V gene has CDR1 KGHDR and CDR2 SFDVKD. V lost 4 bases and J 7 bases, leaving 12 bases between the germline ends. The CDR3 sequence is CATSDPNEVTQYF. The CDR3 coding sequence is TGTGCCACCAGTGACCCTAACGAGGTGACCCAGTACTTC.

This clonotype was observed at least ten times. This chain joins TRBV7-9 and TRBJ2-7; D gene ambiguous. V lost 5 bases to trimming and J lost 0 bases, with 11 bases between them. This CDR3 has 14 residues. Germline assignment: CDR1 SEHNR and CDR2 FQNEAQ (reference sequence). CDR3 nucleotide sequence: TGTGCCAGCAGCCCGCGGAAGAGCTCCTACGAGCAGTACTTC. It is translated as CASSPRKSSYEQYF.

This clonotype has ten or more counts. The chain joins TRBV6-5 to TRBJ1-2; D is ambiguous. V was clipped by 2 bases and J by 8 bases, with 12 bases between them. This CDR3 contains 13 residues. CDR1 is MNHEY and CDR2 is SVGAGI in the germline V gene. CDR3 in amino acids: CASSYASRSGYTF. Here the CDR3 DNA reads TGTGCCAGCAGTTACGCCTCGCGGTCAGGCTACACCTTC.

This clonotype has ten or more counts. The chain couples TRBV20-1 to TRBJ2-4, with 8 bases that match TRBD1. The CDR3 covers 16 residues. Germline assignment: CDR1 DFQATT and CDR2 SNEGSKA (reference sequence). V trimming: 1 base; J trimming: 6 bases; junction bases outside the gene matches: 11. CDR3 nucleotide sequence: TGCAGTGCTAGAGGAACACCAGGGGGCTCCGGAAACATTCAGTACTTC. It is translated as CSARGTPGGSGNIQYF.